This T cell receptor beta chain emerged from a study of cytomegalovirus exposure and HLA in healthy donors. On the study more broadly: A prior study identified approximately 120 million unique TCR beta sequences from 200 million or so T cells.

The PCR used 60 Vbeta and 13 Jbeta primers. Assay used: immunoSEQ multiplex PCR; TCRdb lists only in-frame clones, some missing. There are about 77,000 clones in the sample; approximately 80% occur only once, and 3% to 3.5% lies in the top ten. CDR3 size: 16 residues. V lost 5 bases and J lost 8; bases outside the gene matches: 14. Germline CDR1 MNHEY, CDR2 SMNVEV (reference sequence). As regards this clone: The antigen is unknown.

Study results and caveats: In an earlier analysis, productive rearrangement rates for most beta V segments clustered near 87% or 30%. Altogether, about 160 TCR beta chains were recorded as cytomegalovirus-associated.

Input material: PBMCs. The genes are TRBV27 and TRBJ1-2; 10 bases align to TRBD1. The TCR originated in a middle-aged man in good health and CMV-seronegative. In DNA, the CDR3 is TGTGCCAGCAGTCCTCGTCACTCCGGGACAGGGGACGGCTACACCTTC. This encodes CASSPRHSGTGDGYTF.